Included here is one TCR beta chain sequence, with context. Its target is not known. The data originate from a study of vaccination effects on CD4 cells after COVID-19. Study at large: Post-vaccine draws lagged the second dose by a median of 72 days. Overall study findings and caveats: Infection-derived and vaccine-derived clones contracted markedly late after vaccination.

The data were produced by immunoSEQ multiplex PCR, yet TCRdb's version contains in-frame clones alone and is incomplete. The sample consists of 25,000 to 30,000 clones, 75% to 90% of them appearing once. V was trimmed by 0 bases and J by 12 bases, leaving 11 bases between them. The CDR3 has 13 amino acids. CDR1 LGHNA and CDR2 YSLEER come from the germline V gene. Prior to sequencing, the ViraFEST assay stimulated PBMC with viral peptide pools, which expanded the antigen-specific CD4+ T cells. Cells that had been cultured for 10 days were the source of isolated CD4+ T cells. Everyone in the study got two shots of either the BNT162b2 or mRNA-1273 vaccine. Wells of 1.8 million or so PBMC each were grown with 10 IU/ml IL-2 and roughly 10 ug/ml peptides. Cultures had half their medium replaced with IL-2 medium on days 3 and 7.

The TCR sequence derives from a human donor who received a COVID-19 vaccine. Some clones in this sample may be carry-over from other donors' samples. Sequencing was performed on CD4+ T cells from PBMCs cultured with SARS-CoV-2 spike peptides, taken after COVID-19 vaccination. V gene TRBV4-3 combines with J gene TRBJ1-4; tentative D call: TRBD1 (5 bases). The CDR3 DNA sequence: TGCGCCAGCAGCCAAGATTTAGGGGCGGAACTGTTTTTT. Amino acids: CASSQDLGAELFF.